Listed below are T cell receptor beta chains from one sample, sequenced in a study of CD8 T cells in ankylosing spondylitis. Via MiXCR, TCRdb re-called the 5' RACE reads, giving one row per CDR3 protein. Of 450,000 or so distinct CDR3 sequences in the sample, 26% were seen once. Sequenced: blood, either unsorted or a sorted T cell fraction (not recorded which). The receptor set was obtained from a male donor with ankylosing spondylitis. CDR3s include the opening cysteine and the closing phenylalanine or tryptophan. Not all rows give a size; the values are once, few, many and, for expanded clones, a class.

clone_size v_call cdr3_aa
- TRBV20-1 CSTTRDLRNTIYF
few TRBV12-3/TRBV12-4 CASSFSIPGEKLFF
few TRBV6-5 CATLRGTEAFF
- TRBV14 CASSQLGRNTIYF
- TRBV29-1 CSVAGTGGSYEQYF
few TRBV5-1 CASSYGLVTSTDTQYF
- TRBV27 CASRSFVGSQETNQPQHF
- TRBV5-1 CASSLLDRGFGANVLTF
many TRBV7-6 CASSPTLTGSSYNEQFF
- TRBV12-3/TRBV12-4 CASSFEGGGRASYEQYF
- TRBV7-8 CASSLTPGQGVLFIDTQYF
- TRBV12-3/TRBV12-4 CASRLALPTDTQYF
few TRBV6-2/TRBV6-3 CASSSTSRVFSEQYF
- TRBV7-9 CASSSGLAGAADTQYF
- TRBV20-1 CSARDPTNTGELFF
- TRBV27 CASGYRVGANVLTF
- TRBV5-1 CASSLDNNRYGYTF
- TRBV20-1 CSASRNRGETQYF
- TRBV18 CASSPGPRREQFF
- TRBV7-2 CASSVRQGGETQYF
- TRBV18 CASSPDRTYTEAFF
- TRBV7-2 CASRRDRASDEQFF
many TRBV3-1 CASSQSLWTPTEAFF
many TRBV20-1 CSARLPRQRLSSYNEQFF
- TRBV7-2 CASSLEGGLSYNEQFF
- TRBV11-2 CASSFRGPNTGELFF
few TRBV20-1 CSARKGDKSADGYTF
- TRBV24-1 CATSAGGGSYNEQFF
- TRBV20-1 CSAKRTIGVPVGELFF
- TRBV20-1 CSASSVARSNTEAFF
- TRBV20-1 CSARSGLAGDQGGELFF
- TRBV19 CASSIKRDSNEQFF
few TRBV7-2 CASSNPWGGGNEQFF
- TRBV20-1 CSAGTSGRSNTGELFF
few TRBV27 CASRGIGQVNTGELFF
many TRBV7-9 CASSLVLYNEQFF
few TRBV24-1 CATSDLRGTYNEQFF
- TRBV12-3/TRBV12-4 CASSGLAGGRRDYNEQFF
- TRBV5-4 CASSHPGTGYNEQFF
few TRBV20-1 CSAGGQVNTEAFF
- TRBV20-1 CSVSGRAVLNEQFF
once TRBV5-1 CASSLAMVGGGYTF
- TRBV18 CASSPPSYRPDSGNTIYF
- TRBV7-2 CASSLDGATSGRSLPF
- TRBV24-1 CATSVNFATQYF
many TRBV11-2 CASSYFEGILYNEQFF
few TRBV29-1 CSVGSREGEKLFF
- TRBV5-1 CASSLEVFLTAQYF
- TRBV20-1 CSASSVAKNIQYF
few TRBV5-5 CASRSDGRDTDTQYF
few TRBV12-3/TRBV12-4 CASSPDLTGQPQHF
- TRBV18 CASSPLRDTQYF
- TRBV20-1 CSAIGVGGSPLHF
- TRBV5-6 CASRPHRTDTQYF
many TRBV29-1 CSVGEGDGNEQFF
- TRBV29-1 CSVDGPHNEQFF
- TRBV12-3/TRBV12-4 CASSLGQPGGYTF